This TCR beta chain was sequenced during a study of T-cell memory formation after mild COVID-19. Study-level information: TCR clusters showed largely donor specificity.

To note about this clonotype: The antigen is not known.

The study, taken as a whole, reports: Certain responding clones were present in pre-infection memory, suggesting participation of cross-reactive memory. Contracting clones from day 15 to 85 showed balanced CD4/CD8; later expanders favored CD4+.

Libraries for TCRalpha and TCRbeta carried sample barcodes and unique molecular identifiers via 5'RACE. TCRdb reanalysed the 5' RACE reads using MiXCR and keeps one entry per CDR3 protein. The profile covers 65,000 to 95,000 distinct CDR3 sequences, with around 13% appearing a single time and around two fifths taken by the ten largest. The material sequenced was PBMCs or a T cell subset sorted from them (not recorded which). The receptor was isolated from a man aged 18 to 29 who had mild COVID-19 (a few samples of this study predate the infection). Cell type and time point are not known.

In nucleotides, the CDR3 is TGCGCCAGCAGCCAAGGGACCTTGGGCTACGAGCAGTACTTC. It yields the protein CASSQGTLGYEQYF. The chain employs TRBV4-1 and TRBJ2-7; D is undetermined. The CDR3 is 14 amino acids. V lost 1 base, J lost 3 bases, and 10 bases lay in between. From germline, CDR1 is MGHRA and CDR2 YSYEKL.